Below, 11 T cell receptor beta chains from the same sample are listed, as sequenced in a study of multiple sclerosis patients with progressive multifocal leukoencephalopathy. Data came from immunoSEQ multiplex PCR; TCRdb stores just in-frame clones and leaves some out. The data show tens of thousands of clones, roughly 90% seen once. Time point indicated: more than 5 months of natalizumab therapy. The sample consisted of PBMCs, taken from a patient treated with natalizumab. Source of these receptors: a human donor with multiple sclerosis.

This clone was detected only a few times. The V call is TRBV5-1, the J call TRBJ2-5; D not certain. The CDR3 length is 16 residues. Germline lookup yields CDR1 SGHRS and CDR2 YFSETQ. V was trimmed by 6 bases and J by 1 base, leaving 19 bases between them. The CDR3 loop reads CASTYQESAPQETQYF. The DNA of the CDR3 is TGCGCCAGCACCTACCAGGAATCGGCGCCCCAAGAGACCCAGTACTTC.

The rearrangement uses TRBV7-2 and TRBJ1-6; no clear D gene. Looked up from germline, CDR1 is SGHTA and CDR2 is FQGNSA. Trimming left V 2 bases short and J 0 bases short, with 8 bases between. The CDR3 sequence is 16 residues long. The CDR3 loop reads CASSLYVGSYNSPLHF. Here the CDR3 DNA reads TGTGCCAGCAGCTTATACGTAGGCTCCTATAATTCACCCCTCCACTTT.

This chain joins TRBV19 and TRBJ2-1; 9 nucleotides line up with TRBD2. The CDR3 consists of 15 residues. V lost 6 bases to trimming and J lost 8 bases; unmatched junction nucleotides: 11. CDR1 is LNHDA and CDR2 is SQIVND in the germline V gene (reference sequence). In nucleotides, the CDR3 is TGTGCCAGTAGCTTTGAGAGCGGGAGGATGGATGAGCAGTTCTTC. Encoded protein: CASSFESGRMDEQFF.

Only one count was recorded for this clone. The rearrangement uses TRBV4-1 and TRBJ2-5; a possible D gene is TRBD1 (6 bases). The J call is uncertain, as TRBJ2-7 better fits the DNA end. CDR1 MGHRA and CDR2 YSYEKL come from the germline V gene. The CDR3 spans 17 residues. CDR3 residues: CASSQFPLGTQPYEQYF. The CDR3 region has the DNA TGCGCCAGCAGCCAATTCCCCCTGGGGACACAACCCTACGAGCAGTACTTC.

By share of the sample, this clone is medium-sized. V gene TRBV4-1 combines with J gene TRBJ2-1; TRBD2 aligns across 12 bases. CDR1 and CDR2 from the germline V gene are MGHRA and YSYEKL. The CDR3 loop spans 16 amino acids. With 1 base clipped from V and 7 bases from J, the junction kept 5 bases outside the gene matches. This chain's CDR3 is CASSQAPSGRGNEQFF. The CDR3 DNA reads TGCGCCAGCAGCCAAGCACCTAGCGGGAGGGGGAATGAGCAGTTCTTC.

The chain couples TRBV27 to TRBJ1-5; the match to TRBD1 covers 11 bases. The ends lost 5 bases at V and 6 bases at J; junction bases unmatched: 15. Germline assignment: CDR1 MNHEY and CDR2 SMNVEV (reference sequence). This CDR3 has 18 residues. DNA of the CDR3: TGTGCCAGCAGTATCCAGGGACAGGGGGGGTTTGCAAGTCAGCCCCAGCATTTT. This sequence encodes CASSIQGQGGFASQPQHF.

The chain couples TRBV4-2 to TRBJ2-3; D perhaps matches TRBD2 (5 bases). CDR1 is LGHNA, CDR2 YNFKEQ, per germline. The length of the CDR3 is 17 residues. V was trimmed by 5 bases and J by 5 bases, leaving 23 bases between them. The DNA of the CDR3 is TGTGCCAGCAGCACCCGGCTGGAGCGGAGCCTCGGAGATACGCAGTATTTT. Protein product: CASSTRLERSLGDTQYF.

This chain connects TRBV9 to TRBJ2-7, with D possibly matching TRBD2 (6 bases). Germline CDR1 SGDLS, CDR2 YYNGEE. This CDR3 has 14 residues. Trimming removed 0 bases at V and 3 bases at J, with 10 bases between. For the CDR3, the DNA is TGTGCCAGCAGCGTAGGGACTAATGGCTACGAGCAGTACTTC. Translated: CASSVGTNGYEQYF.

In its sample, this clone was seen a few times. V gene TRBV19 combines with J gene TRBJ1-3, with D uncertain. Germline V CDR1 and CDR2: LNHDA, SQIVND (reference sequence). Trimming pared 2 bases from V and 0 bases from J, leaving 5 bases between. The CDR3 sequence is 14 residues long. CDR3 region: CASSISHSGNTIYF. Written as DNA, the CDR3 is TGTGCCAGTAGTATAAGTCACTCTGGAAACACCATATATTTT.

This clone was counted once. The chain links TRBV27 to TRBJ1-5; no firm D call. The germline V gene encodes CDR1 MNHEY and CDR2 SMNVEV (reference sequence). The CDR3 has 13 amino acids. The V and J ends lost 0 bases and 7 bases respectively, with 7 bases between them. The CDR3 nucleotides are TGTGCCAGCAGTTTATCAGAGTACCAGCCCCAGCATTTT. Translating it yields CASSLSEYQPQHF.

The chain links TRBV27 to TRBJ2-7, with unresolved D. Deletions cut 5 bases from V and 0 bases from J, with 11 bases between. The CDR3 is 14 amino acids. Germline V gives CDR1 MNHEY, CDR2 SMNVEV (reference sequence). CDR3 in amino acids: CASSLLSSSYEQYF. CDR3 nucleotide sequence: TGTGCCAGCAGTCTTTTATCCAGCTCCTACGAGCAGTACTTC.